A selection of T cell receptor beta chains follows, all from one sample in a study of cytomegalovirus exposure and HLA in healthy donors. Profiled with immunoSEQ multiplex PCR; TCRdb holds only in-frame clones, not every one. The sample includes about 150,000 clones, roughly 89% of them seen just once. The specimen sequenced was PBMCs. Receptor source: a woman between 18 and 30 years old in good health and CMV-seropositive. The CDR3 runs from the conserved cysteine through the conserved F or W. D genes are given only for firm matches. Clone size appears in some rows only: once, few, many, or a class for an expanded clone.

cdr3_length j_call clone_size d_call v_call cdr3_nt cdr3_aa
17 TRBJ1-5 NA NA TRBV7-8 TGTGCCAGCAGCTCTTTACTGGGGGGGGCGGGCAATCAGCCCCAGCATTTT CASSSLLGGAGNQPQHF
13 TRBJ2-2 once NA TRBV6-1 TGTGCCAGCAGTGAAATTCTCACCGGGGAGCTGTTTTTT CASSEILTGELFF
14 TRBJ1-5 NA NA TRBV15 TGTGCCACCAGCGGAGACAGTCAGAATCAGCCCCAGCATTTT CATSGDSQNQPQHF
11 TRBJ1-1 NA NA TRBV20-1 TGCAGTGCTAGATTTGAGACTGAAGCTTTCTTT CSARFETEAFF
16 TRBJ2-1 NA TRBD2 TRBV5-4 TGTGCCAGCAGCTTGGTGGTCGGCGGGGGGGACAATGAGCAGTTCTTC CASSLVVGGGDNEQFF
14 TRBJ2-5 once NA TRBV7-9 TGTGCCAGCAGCCTTACAGGGGCGGGGGAGACCCAGTACTTC CASSLTGAGETQYF
14 TRBJ1-1 NA TRBD1 TRBV7-8 TGTGCCAGCAGCGTAGGGACAGGGTTTACTGAAGCTTTCTTT CASSVGTGFTEAFF
18 TRBJ2-5 few TRBD2 TRBV4-1 TGCGCCAGCAGCCAAGGCCGGGCGCGGGGGGGAATACAAGAGACCCAGTACTTC CASSQGRARGGIQETQYF
14 TRBJ1-5 NA TRBD1 TRBV7-2 TGTGCCAGCAGCCATGGGACAGGGAATCAGCCCCAGCATTTT CASSHGTGNQPQHF
17 TRBJ2-7 NA NA TRBV28 TGTGCCAGCAGTTTGCCTTATGTGGACACGTACTCCTACGAGCAGTACTTC CASSLPYVDTYSYEQYF
15 TRBJ1-1 NA NA TRBV12-5 TGTGCTAGTGGTTTGGTAATAAGGACAGCAAGCGAAGCTTTCTTT CASGLVIRTASEAFF
14 TRBJ1-2 NA NA TRBV6-6 TGTGCCAGCAGTTACGCCCGTGGGGCACATGGCTACACCTTC CASSYARGAHGYTF
11 TRBJ1-3 NA NA TRBV18 TGTGCCAGCTCAGCGGCGGACACCATATATTTT CASSAADTIYF
15 TRBJ2-5 NA NA TRBV4-2 TGTGCCAGCAGCCCCCTATGGGGCGGATGGGAGACCCAGTACTTC CASSPLWGGWETQYF
15 TRBJ2-5 once NA TRBV27 TGTGCCAGCAGTTTTATCGAGCAGGCCCAAGAGACCCAGTACTTC CASSFIEQAQETQYF
14 TRBJ2-2 NA NA TRBV14 TGTGCCAGCAGCCAAGGAGCTTACACCGGGGAGCTGTTTTTT CASSQGAYTGELFF
14 TRBJ2-1 NA NA TRBV6-4 TGTGCCAGCAGTGACTCGGAGGGGGGGGCTGAGCAGTTCTTC CASSDSEGGAEQFF
14 TRBJ1-5 NA TRBD1 TRBV19 TGTGCCACCACTCCGGACAGGGGCAATCAGCCCCAGCATTTT CATTPDRGNQPQHF
13 TRBJ2-7 NA TRBD2 TRBV10-3 TGTGCCATCAGACTAGCGGGGGCCTACGAGCAGTACTTC CAIRLAGAYEQYF
17 TRBJ1-5 NA NA TRBV4-1 TGCGCCAGCAGCCAACCCATTACAGGGCTAGGCAATCAGCCCCAGCATTTT CASSQPITGLGNQPQHF
14 TRBJ1-2 NA TRBD1 TRBV6-5 TGTGCCAGCAGCCGACCTGGACAGGGCCTAGGCTACACCTTC CASSRPGQGLGYTF
19 TRBJ2-1 NA NA TRBV2 TGTGCCAGCAGGGGGGAAGGTAGAACAGGGACTATCTCCTACAATGAGCAGTTCTTC CASRGEGRTGTISYNEQFF
16 TRBJ1-5 NA NA TRBV5-1 TGCGCCAGCAGCTTGGAGCCAGGGGTTGGCAATCAGCCCCAGCATTTT CASSLEPGVGNQPQHF
15 TRBJ2-2 NA NA TRBV15 TGTGCCACCAGCAGAGACCGGGGGACCACCGGGGAGCTGTTTTTT CATSRDRGTTGELFF
17 TRBJ1-5 NA TRBD1 TRBV5-8 TGTGCCAGCAGCGAGGGACAGGGGGCGAACATCGGGCAGCCCCAGCATTTT CASSEGQGANIGQPQHF
13 TRBJ2-2 NA NA TRBV6-1 TGTGCCAGCAGTGAAGCGTTAACACCGGAGCTGTTTTTT CASSEALTPELFF
15 TRBJ2-7 NA NA TRBV4-3 TGCGCCAGCAGCCAAGATGTTGGCAGGGACAACGAGCAGTACTTC CASSQDVGRDNEQYF
16 TRBJ1-3 NA NA TRBV11-2 TGTGCCAGCAGCCGCGGCGCTTTGGGCTCTGGAAACACCATATATTTT CASSRGALGSGNTIYF
14 TRBJ1-1 NA NA TRBV27 TGTGCCAGCAGGAAGTCGGGGGAAGGTACTGAAGCTTTCTTT CASRKSGEGTEAFF
15 TRBJ1-2 NA NA TRBV7-2 TGTGCCAGCAGCTTAGACTCAGGGGCAGGGTATGGCTACACCTTC CASSLDSGAGYGYTF
15 TRBJ2-7 NA TRBD1 TRBV7-9 TGTGCCAGCACCCACGGACAGGGGGCTGCCTACGAGCAGTACTTC CASTHGQGAAYEQYF
17 TRBJ2-1 NA NA TRBV18 TGTGCCAGCTCTCCCCCCCTACTGGCCCTAGATTACAATGAGCAGTTCTTC CASSPPLLALDYNEQFF
14 TRBJ1-2 NA NA TRBV5-6 TGTGCCAGCAGCTTGGGTAGGGGCAAGGGTGGCTACACCTTC CASSLGRGKGGYTF
17 TRBJ1-3 NA TRBD1 TRBV18 TGTGCCAGCTCACCCCCAGGGGGCATCTCCTCTGGAAACACCATATATTTT CASSPPGGISSGNTIYF
15 TRBJ2-7 NA NA TRBV7-6 TGTGCCAGCAGCTCCACATCCCGCAGCTCCTACGAGCAGTACTTC CASSSTSRSSYEQYF
15 TRBJ1-4 NA NA TRBV29-1 TGCAGCGTTGAAGATACGGTTGCAACTAATGAAAAACTGTTTTTT CSVEDTVATNEKLFF
14 TRBJ1-3 NA NA TRBV7-2 TGTGCCAGCAGCTCACCCTACTCTGGAAACACCATATATTTT CASSSPYSGNTIYF
16 TRBJ2-3 NA NA TRBV30 TGTGCCTGGAGTGCCGGGTTGGGGACTAGCACAGATACGCAGTATTTT CAWSAGLGTSTDTQYF
15 TRBJ2-3 once TRBD2 TRBV9 TGTGCCAGCAGCGTAGCAGCGGGGGCCACAGATACGCAGTATTTT CASSVAAGATDTQYF
16 TRBJ2-1 NA TRBD2 TRBV30 TGTGCCTGGAGTGACAGGGAAGCGGGGGTCTACAATGAGCAGTTCTTC CAWSDREAGVYNEQFF
15 TRBJ1-4 NA NA TRBV4-3 TGCGCCAGCAGCCAAGAAGGGCAGGGGAACGAAAAACTGTTTTTT CASSQEGQGNEKLFF
13 TRBJ2-3 NA NA TRBV11-3 TGTGCCAGCAGAGGGGGGGGCACAGATACGCAGTATTTT CASRGGGTDTQYF
15 TRBJ1-1 few TRBD1 TRBV7-3 TGTGCCAGCAGCAAACAGGGGGGGAAGAACACTGAAGCTTTCTTT CASSKQGGKNTEAFF
17 TRBJ1-5 NA NA TRBV4-1 TGCGCCAGCAGCCAAGCTCCAAACAGGGAGAGAAATCAGCCCCAGCATTTT CASSQAPNRERNQPQHF
17 TRBJ1-5 NA NA TRBV18 TGTGCCAGCTCACAAGCCTTGGGGAGGGTTGGCAATCAGCCCCAGCATTTT CASSQALGRVGNQPQHF
16 TRBJ1-4 NA NA TRBV12-5 TGTGCTAGTGGTTTGCCGGGGGTTCCAACTAATGAAAAACTGTTTTTT CASGLPGVPTNEKLFF
13 TRBJ1-2 NA NA TRBV9 TGTGCCAGCAGCGTAGCAGGGATCTATGGCTACACCTTC CASSVAGIYGYTF
15 TRBJ1-5 few NA TRBV7-2 TGTGCCAGCAGCTTAGCCAGGGGTATCAGGCAGCCCCAGCATTTT CASSLARGIRQPQHF
13 TRBJ1-2 NA NA TRBV4-1 TGCGCCAGCAGCCAAGCGGGAGGGCCTCAATCCGCCTTC CASSQAGGPQSAF
13 TRBJ2-7 NA TRBD2 TRBV7-2 TGTGCCAGCAGCTCAGCTAGCGGGTATGAGCAGTACTTC CASSSASGYEQYF
15 TRBJ2-7 NA NA TRBV19 TGTGCCAGTAGTATAGCGGGGGACAGCGCCTACGAGCAGTACTTC CASSIAGDSAYEQYF
16 TRBJ1-6 NA NA TRBV7-9 TGTGCCAGCAGCCGATCTCAGGGATTGTCGAATTCACCCCTCCACTTT CASSRSQGLSNSPLHF
15 TRBJ1-1 NA TRBD1 TRBV6-5 TGTGCCAGCAGTTACACACGGACAGGGAGAACTGAAGCTTTCTTT CASSYTRTGRTEAFF
17 TRBJ1-6 NA NA TRBV6-7 TGTGCCAGCATACTCTCGACAGTAGACCCCTATAATTCACCCCTCCACTTT CASILSTVDPYNSPLHF
13 TRBJ2-7 NA TRBD1 TRBV5-5 TGTGCCAGCAGCCAGGACAGGGCTTACGAGCAGTACTTC CASSQDRAYEQYF